This is a list of T cell receptor beta chains from one sample in a study of prognosis after radiotherapy for stage I lung cancer. Via MiXCR, TCRdb re-called the multiplex PCR reads, giving one row per CDR3 protein. The sample yields fewer than 30,000 distinct CDR3 sequences, around 45% seen once. The input for sequencing was PBMCs, taken before or after stereotactic body radiation therapy (not recorded which). These receptors all stem from a donor at least 50 years old with non-small cell lung cancer. The CDR3 runs from the conserved cysteine through the conserved F or W. D genes are given only for firm matches. Size is stated for part of the rows, as once, few or many counts, or as a class when the clone is expanded.

TRBV19	many	TRBJ2-1	TRBD2	TGTGCCAGTAACGGGGGGGGTTCTCCTGAGCAGTTCTTC	CASNGGGSPEQFF
TRBV10-3	-	TRBJ2-7	TRBD1	TGTGCCATCGGTGACGTGACAGGGGGAGGCGAGCAGTACTTC	CAIGDVTGGGEQYF
TRBV11-1	many	TRBJ2-5	TRBD2	TGTGCCAGCAGCCCGGGACTAGCGTGGACCCAGTACTTC	CASSPGLAWTQYF
TRBV9	-	TRBJ1-4	-	TGTGCCAGCAGCGCCGCTCGAATGCTGTTTTTT	CASSAARMLFF
TRBV27	medium-sized	TRBJ2-2	TRBD2	TGTGCCAGCAGTCTACGGACTAGCGGGGGTCGGGAGCTGTTTTTT	CASSLRTSGGRELFF
TRBV30	-	TRBJ2-7	TRBD1	TGTGCCTGGAGTGTACAGACAGGGTCCGAGCAGTACTTC	CAWSVQTGSEQYF
TRBV12-3/TRBV12-4	many	TRBJ2-4	TRBD1	TGTGCCAGCAGTTCAAGGACAGGGAGTCACATTCAGTACTTC	CASSSRTGSHIQYF
TRBV19	many	TRBJ2-2	TRBD2	TGTGCCAGTCTCCGGACTAGCGGCACCGGGGAGCTGTTTTTT	CASLRTSGTGELFF
TRBV3-1	many	TRBJ2-7	-	TGTGCCAGCAGCTACGAGGGACGGCTCTACGAGCAGTACTTC	CASSYEGRLYEQYF
TRBV4-3	-	TRBJ2-3	-	TGCGCCAGCATCCAAGAAGGGTCTAGAGAGGCAGATACGCAGTATTTT	CASIQEGSREADTQYF
TRBV20-1	few	TRBJ2-7	-	TGCAGTGCCCCTCGATCAGGGAGCACCCACGAGCAGTACTTC	CSAPRSGSTHEQYF